The rows below give T cell receptor beta chains drawn from one sample of a study of T-cell reconstitution after alpha-beta-depleted transplantation in children. TCRdb recomputed calls from the PCR reads with MiXCR, one row per CDR3 protein. The sample lists under 300,000 distinct CDR3 sequences, around 10% occurring once. This sample comprised peripheral blood, obtained 180 days after TCRalphabeta/CD19-depleted stem cell transplant. The receptors were gathered from a male patient between 2 and 10 years old who had a stem cell transplant for chronic granulomatous disease, so the T cells may come from the graft donor. Both conserved end residues are part of each CDR3. The D gene is left open where the match is weak. Only part of the rows carry a size: once, few, many, or a class if the clone is expanded.

J | D | V | size | CDR3 | DNA
TRBJ2-2 | TRBD1 | TRBV10-3 | - | CAISEGPGGYALNTGELFF | TGTGCCATCAGTGAAGGCCCAGGGGGCTACGCCTTGAACACCGGGGAGCTGTTTTTT
TRBJ2-2 | TRBD1 | TRBV24-1 | many | CATSDLGGQANTGELFF | TGTGCCACCAGTGATTTAGGGGGACAGGCGAACACCGGGGAGCTGTTTTTT
TRBJ2-5 | - | TRBV20-1 | many | CSARVFGIRQETQYF | TGCAGTGCTAGAGTGTTTGGGATTAGACAAGAGACCCAGTACTTC
TRBJ2-1 | TRBD1 | TRBV20-1 | many | CSAEPGQTYNEQFF | TGCAGTGCGGAACCGGGACAGACCTACAATGAGCAGTTCTTC
TRBJ2-3 | TRBD2 | TRBV20-1 | many | CSANGLDPPTDTQYF | TGCAGTGCTAACGGACTAGATCCCCCCACAGATACGCAGTATTTT
TRBJ2-7 | - | TRBV20-1 | many | CSARDSQGWYEQYF | TGCAGTGCTAGAGATTCCCAGGGTTGGTACGAGCAGTACTTC
TRBJ2-7 | TRBD1 | TRBV7-6 | many | CASSSPGTGEAKQYF | TGTGCCAGCAGCTCTCCCGGGACAGGGGAGGCGAAGCAGTACTTC
TRBJ2-1 | TRBD2 | TRBV15 | few | CATSRRLAGGLNEQFF | TGTGCCACCAGCAGAAGACTAGCGGGGGGGCTTAATGAGCAGTTCTTC
TRBJ2-1 | TRBD2 | TRBV10-3 | many | CAISGTSNNEQFF | TGTGCCATCAGTGGGACTAGCAACAATGAGCAGTTCTTC
TRBJ2-7 | TRBD1 | TRBV7-9 | many | CASSLGLERGLSYEQYF | TGTGCCAGCAGCTTAGGACTGGAGAGGGGGCTCTCCTACGAGCAGTACTTC
TRBJ2-7 | - | TRBV5-1 | many | CASSLLGPTYEQYF | TGCGCCAGCAGTTTACTCGGTCCTACCTACGAGCAGTACTTC
TRBJ1-5 | - | TRBV19 | - | CASSRDARSNQPQHF | TGTGCCAGTAGTAGAGACGCGCGAAGCAATCAGCCCCAGCATTTT
TRBJ2-1 | TRBD2 | TRBV4-3 | - | CASSQERTSVYNEQFF | TGCGCCAGCAGCCAAGAGAGGACTAGCGTATACAATGAGCAGTTCTTC
TRBJ2-7 | - | TRBV5-1 | many | CASRAFRGEQYF | TGCGCCAGCAGAGCTTTTCGGGGCGAGCAGTACTTC
TRBJ2-3 | TRBD2 | TRBV5-4 | - | CASSFKREKGTDTQYF | TGTGCCAGCAGCTTCAAGCGGGAGAAGGGCACAGATACGCAGTATTTT